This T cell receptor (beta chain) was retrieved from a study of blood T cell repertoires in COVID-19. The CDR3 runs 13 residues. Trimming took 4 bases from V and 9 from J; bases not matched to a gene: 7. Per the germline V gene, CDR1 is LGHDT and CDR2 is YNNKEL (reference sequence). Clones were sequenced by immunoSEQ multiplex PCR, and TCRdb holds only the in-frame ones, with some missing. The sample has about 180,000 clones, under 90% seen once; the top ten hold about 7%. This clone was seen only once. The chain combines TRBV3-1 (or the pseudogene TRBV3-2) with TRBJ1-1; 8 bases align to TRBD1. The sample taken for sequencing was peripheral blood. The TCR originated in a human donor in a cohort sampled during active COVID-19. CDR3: CASSPGGQVKAFF. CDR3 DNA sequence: TGTGCCAGCAGCCCCGGGGGACAGGTTAAAGCTTTCTTT.